The clone carrying this T cell receptor beta chain was seen a single time. The antigen is undetermined. This entry is derived from a study of CD8 T cells in Susac syndrome. From blood CD8+ and CD4+ T cells, TCR beta sequences were generated. TEMRA cells were enriched by FACS, and CD4+ and CD8+ T cells were negatively isolated. Findings of the study overall: The study's TCR sequencing and HLA analysis drew on a certain number of individuals. That number was acknowledged as relatively small.

A quantity of roughly 0.5 to 1 ug RNA underwent reverse transcription using random hexamers. Amplification of TCR beta CDR3 spanned 54 Vbeta and 13 Jbeta via immunoSEQ multiplex PCR. Via MiXCR, TCRdb re-called the immunoSEQ multiplex PCR reads, giving one row per CDR3 protein. The data hold about 52,000 distinct CDR3 sequences, with 93% observed a single time. With 4 bases clipped from V and 0 bases from J, the junction kept 0 bases outside the gene matches. This CDR3 has 14 residues. The germline CDR1 and CDR2 sequences are LNHDA and SQIVND (reference sequence). The specimen was CD8+ T cells from PBMCs. V is TRBV19 and J is TRBJ2-1; 7 bases are a match to TRBD2. The clonotype originates from a human donor with multiple sclerosis. CDR3 residues: CASSSGGSYNEQFF. DNA of the CDR3: TGTGCCAGTAGTAGCGGGGGCTCCTACAATGAGCAGTTCTTC.